The 31 T cell receptor beta chains presented below share a single source sample, sequenced in a study of blood T cell repertoires in COVID-19. This table comes from immunoSEQ multiplex PCR, and its TCRdb copy is limited to in-frame clones, with some not included. Counted here are hundreds of thousands of clones, roughly 90% occurring once; the ten biggest clones make up over 8%. The specimen was peripheral blood. The source is a man aged 18 to 30 with active or convalescent COVID-19.

The chain joins TRBV6-2 or TRBV6-3 to TRBJ2-7; D is possibly TRBD2 (5 bases). V was trimmed by 6 bases and J by 5 bases, leaving 11 bases between them. The germline V gene encodes CDR1 MNHEY and CDR2 SVGEGT. CDR3 length equals 12 residues. CDR3 sequence: CASSLHGDEQYF. The CDR3 DNA follows: TGTGCCAGCAGCCTACACGGGGACGAGCAGTACTTC.

This clone was observed once. V usage is TRBV11-3 and J usage is TRBJ2-1; 13 bases map to TRBD2. The CDR3 has 20 residues. V was clipped by 4 bases and J by 0 bases; unmatched bases: 12. Germline loops: CDR1 SGHNT, CDR2 YENEEA. The CDR3 DNA reads as TGTGCCAGCAGCTCTACACGGACTAGCGGGGGACAGAGCTCCTACAATGAGCAGTTCTTC. Translating gives CASSSTRTSGGQSSYNEQFF.

This sequence joins TRBV2 and TRBJ1-6, with D possibly TRBD1 on 5 matching bases. This CDR3 region has 16 residues. Germline CDR1 is SNHLY and CDR2 is FYNNEI. V was trimmed by 6 bases and J by 7 bases, leaving 19 bases between them. CDR3 loop: CASRDTGGIINSPLHF. The CDR3 DNA sequence: TGTGCCAGCAGAGATACCGGGGGGATAATAAATTCACCCCTCCACTTT.

The chain has TRBV7-9 and TRBJ1-2; TRBD1 matches 8 bases. The CDR3 consists of 12 residues. Germline V gene data show CDR1 as SEHNR and CDR2 as FQNEAQ (reference sequence). The V segment lost 5 bases and the J segment 10 bases; nucleotides outside the gene matches: 6. The CDR3 bases are TGTGCCAGCAGCCCCGGACAGGGACACTACACCTTC. Translated, it gives CASSPGQGHYTF.

The chain joins TRBV7-8 to TRBJ2-5; 8 bases agree with TRBD1. Trimming removed 3 bases from V and 1 base from J; junction bases left unmatched: 4. The CDR3 covers 15 residues. Germline V lookup: CDR1 SGHVS, CDR2 FQNEAQ. The CDR3 DNA reads TGTGCCAGCAGCTTCATCGGACAGGGCCAAGAGACCCAGTACTTC. Translated: CASSFIGQGQETQYF.

In the case of this clone: This sequence may be a read error, since a much larger clone differs from it by one base. Other nucleotide sequences from this sample produce the same CDR3. The chain recombines TRBV11-2 with TRBJ1-5; possibly TRBD1 for D (6 bases). The CDR3 loop spans 13 amino acids. Trimming took 5 bases from V and 4 from J, leaving 9 bases between them. Germline V lookup: CDR1 SGHAT, CDR2 FQNNGV. The CDR3 region has the DNA TGTGCCAGCAGCCCAGACAGGAATCAGCCCCAGCATTTT. This sequence encodes CASSPDRNQPQHF.

This clone is a singleton in its sample. The genes are TRBV6-6 and TRBJ1-2, with 9 bases aligning to TRBD1. The CDR3 extends over 14 amino acids. Germline CDR1 reads MNHNY; CDR2 reads SVGAGI (reference sequence). Trimming removed 5 bases from V and 4 bases from J; junction bases left unmatched: 5. This chain's CDR3 is CASSPGTGFYGYTF. The CDR3 region has the DNA TGTGCCAGCAGTCCCGGGACAGGGTTCTATGGCTACACCTTC.

The chain carries TRBV4-1 and TRBJ2-5, with 14 nucleotides matching TRBD2. The CDR3 has 16 amino acids. Germline values: CDR1 MGHRA, CDR2 YSYEKL. The V and J ends lost 1 base and 5 bases, in that order; junction bases with no gene match: 3. CDR3 region: CASSQGLAGGWETQYF. The CDR3 nucleotides read TGCGCCAGCAGCCAAGGACTAGCGGGGGGGTGGGAGACCCAGTACTTC.

The chain is built from TRBV19 and TRBJ1-5; D ambiguous. Germline V gene sequence: CDR1 LNHDA, CDR2 SQIVND (reference sequence). The CDR3 loop spans 15 amino acids. With 9 bases removed from V and 5 bases from J, the gap between germline ends came to 20 bases. CDR3 residues: CASKNPGTDYQPQHF. The CDR3 region has the DNA TGTGCCAGCAAAAACCCGGGAACGGATTATCAGCCCCAGCATTTT. Filled out from reference TRBV19 and TRBJ1-5, the complete variable domain reads DGGITQSPKYLFRKEGQNVTLSCEQNLNHDAMYWYRQDPGQGLRLIYYSQIVNDFQKGDIAEGYSVSREKKESFPLTVTSAQKNPTAFYLCASKNPGTDYQPQHFGDGTRLSIL.

V usage is TRBV5-6 and J usage is TRBJ2-2; D is possibly TRBD1 (6 bases). CDR1 SGHDT and CDR2 YYEEEE come from the germline V gene. The CDR3 extends over 13 amino acids. Trimming stripped 4 bases from V and 5 bases from J, with 9 bases between. The CDR3 loop reads CASSKDRTGELFF. CDR3 coding DNA: TGTGCCAGCAGCAAGGACAGAACCGGGGAGCTGTTTTTT.

The chain has TRBV24-1 and TRBJ1-5; 8 positions match TRBD1. CDR3 length equals 17 residues. V trimming: 8 bases; J trimming: 2 bases; junction bases outside the gene matches: 13. In germline, CDR1 is KGHDR, CDR2 SFDVKD. CDR3 nucleotide sequence: TGTGCCACCAAGAAGGACAGGGTATGTTGGGGCAATCAGCCCCAGCATTTT. This encodes CATKKDRVCWGNQPQHF.

The V gene is TRBV11-2, the J gene TRBJ1-2; TRBD1 is a possible D gene (6 bases). The CDR3 has 14 amino acids. The germline gives CDR1 SGHAT, CDR2 FQNNGV. The V and J ends lost 7 bases and 8 bases respectively, with 20 bases between them. The CDR3 loop is CASIPPGHRRGYTF. The CDR3 DNA follows: TGTGCCAGCATCCCTCCGGGACACCGACGAGGCTACACCTTC.

The chain uses TRBV12-5 and TRBJ2-1; 12 bases fit TRBD2. V dropped 5 bases and J dropped 9; count of bases not matched to a gene: 5. This CDR3 spans 14 amino acids. Looked up from germline, CDR1 is LGHNT and CDR2 is FRNRAP. CDR3 sequence reads: CASGPSGGGVEQFF. The CDR3, as DNA: TGTGCTAGTGGTCCTAGCGGGGGGGGCGTTGAGCAGTTCTTC. The complete variable domain, with remaining parts taken from reference TRBV12-5 and TRBJ2-1, reads DARVTQTPRHKVTEMGQEVTMRCQPILGHNTVFWYRQTMMQGLELLAYFRNRAPLDDSGMPKDRFSAEMPDATLATLKIQPSEPRDSAVYFCASGPSGGGVEQFFGPGTRLTVL.

The V call is TRBV2, the J call TRBJ2-5; 11 bases align to TRBD1. With V trimmed by 6 bases and J by 2 bases, 5 bases remained unmatched. Germline CDR1 SNHLY, CDR2 FYNNEI. The CDR3 is made up of 15 amino acids. The CDR3 is CASRGTGGGQETQYF. The DNA of the CDR3 is TGTGCCAGCAGAGGGACAGGGGGAGGGCAAGAGACCCAGTACTTC.

The chain links TRBV3-1 (or the pseudogene TRBV3-2) to TRBJ2-3; no clear D. Trimming shortened V by 0 bases and J by 0 bases, and 13 bases separated the two germline ends. The CDR3 covers 17 residues. Looked up from germline, CDR1 is LGHDT and CDR2 is YNNKEL (reference sequence). The CDR3 loop reads CASSQDGNYQSTDTQYF. The CDR3 DNA is TGTGCCAGCAGCCAAGATGGAAACTACCAAAGCACAGATACGCAGTATTTT.

The chain joins TRBV6-1 to TRBJ2-2, with 8 bases lining up with TRBD2. With 2 bases clipped from V and 0 bases from J, the junction kept 8 bases outside the gene matches. Germline values: CDR1 MNHNS, CDR2 SASEGT. This CDR3 comprises 18 residues. The CDR3 here is CASSEFTSGSANTGELFF. CDR3 DNA sequence: TGTGCCAGCAGTGAATTTACCAGCGGGAGCGCGAACACCGGGGAGCTGTTTTTT.

This clone was found a few times. The chain has TRBV5-4 and TRBJ1-2, with D possibly being TRBD1 (5 bases). Trimming cost V 3 bases and J 1 base, with 13 bases left between them. The CDR3 contains 15 residues. The germline V gene has CDR1 SGHNT and CDR2 YYREEE (reference sequence). CDR3 bases: TGTGCCAGCAGCTGGACGGCAGGGAATAACTATGGCTACACCTTC. This sequence encodes CASSWTAGNNYGYTF. Filled out from reference TRBV5-4 and TRBJ1-2, the complete variable domain reads ETGVTQSPTHLIKTRGQQVTLRCSSQSGHNTVSWYQQALGQGPQFIFQYYREEENGRGNFPPRFSGLQFPNYSSELNVNALELDDSALYLCASSWTAGNNYGYTFGSGTRLTVV.

This clone was seen only a few times. The rearrangement links TRBV5-1 to TRBJ1-2; D not certain. The CDR3 extends over 13 amino acids. Germline loops: CDR1 SGHRS, CDR2 YFSETQ. The germline V and J ends were trimmed by 6 bases and 4 bases, with 13 bases remaining between them. CDR3 nucleotides: TGCGCCAGCAAAGCGGCGGACCTCTATGGCTACACCTTC. It specifies CASKAADLYGYTF.

The chain uses TRBV27 and TRBJ2-7, with 10 bases aligning to TRBD1. Looked up from germline, CDR1 is MNHEY and CDR2 is SMNVEV (reference sequence). The CDR3 extends over 16 amino acids. With 0 bases clipped from V and 3 bases from J, the junction kept 5 bases outside the gene matches. In DNA, the CDR3 is TGTGCCAGCAGTTTATCGACGGGACAGGGGTTCTACGAGCAGTACTTC. Encoded protein: CASSLSTGQGFYEQYF.

DNA of the CDR3: TGTGCCAGCAGCTTTTCATCAACGAACACCGGGGAGCTGTTTTTT. Translated: CASSFSSTNTGELFF. The genes are TRBV7-2 and TRBJ2-2, with D unclear. V lost 3 bases to trimming and J lost 0 bases, with 8 bases between them. This CDR3 has 15 residues. The germline CDR1 and CDR2 sequences are SGHTA and FQGNSA.

The rearrangement joins TRBV4-1 to TRBJ1-4; D gene uncertain. CDR1 is MGHRA and CDR2 is YSYEKL in the germline V gene. V lost 4 bases to trimming and J lost 3 bases, with 12 bases between them. The CDR3 consists of 15 residues. CDR3 sequence: CASSRDGRPNEKLFF. As DNA, the CDR3 is TGCGCCAGCAGCCGCGACGGGAGGCCTAATGAAAAACTGTTTTTT.

The J gene is TRBJ1-2, the V gene TRBV4-1, with D possibly matching TRBD1 (6 bases). Trimming took 6 bases from V and 7 from J, leaving 21 bases between them. The CDR3 spans 15 residues. Germline loops: CDR1 MGHRA, CDR2 YSYEKL. CDR3 sequence (DNA): TGCGCCAGCAGACCCCCCGGGACAACCTTCCCTGGCTACACCTTC. This translates into CASRPPGTTFPGYTF.

Comments on this clone: Other DNA sequences in this specimen translate into the identical CDR3. The rearrangement joins TRBV27 to TRBJ1-5, with a tentative D call TRBD1 (5 bases). CDR1 and CDR2 from the germline V gene are MNHEY and SMNVEV (reference sequence). The CDR3 spans 14 residues. V gave up 8 bases and J gave up 2 bases, with 13 bases separating them. DNA for the CDR3: TGTGCCAGCCGGACGGGAGGGGGCAATCAGCCCCAGCATTTT. As protein: CASRTGGGNQPQHF.

This clone was picked up one time. The chain has TRBV10-2 and TRBJ2-3; D gene uncertain. The germline V and J ends were trimmed by 6 bases and 0 bases, with 16 bases remaining between them. The CDR3 is made up of 16 amino acids. The V gene's germline CDR1 is WSHSY and CDR2 SAAADI. The CDR3 DNA reads as TGCGCCAGCAGACAATTCAGGATCCCTAGCACAGATACGCAGTATTTT. Translation gives CASRQFRIPSTDTQYF.

The chain links TRBV28 to TRBJ1-4; D remains unclear. This CDR3 comprises 13 residues. Per germline, CDR1 MDHEN and CDR2 SYDVKM. V was pared by 6 bases and J by 5 bases, with 10 bases between. CDR3 region: CASRPGLNEKLFF. The CDR3 DNA is TGTGCCAGCAGACCAGGATTAAATGAAAAACTGTTTTTT.

The V and J genes are TRBV3-1 (or the pseudogene TRBV3-2) and TRBJ2-5; possibly TRBD2 for D (7 bases). Germline values: CDR1 LGHDT, CDR2 YNNKEL (reference sequence). This CDR3 has 14 amino acids. The germline V and J ends were trimmed by 2 bases and 7 bases, with 14 bases remaining between them. The chain's CDR3 is CASSQRGAVRTQYF. DNA for the CDR3: TGTGCCAGCAGCCAACGGGGGGCCGTTAGGACCCAGTACTTC.

Only a few counts were recorded for this clone. This chain links TRBV6-5 with TRBJ2-1; D not resolved. With 5 bases removed from V and 2 bases from J, the gap between germline ends came to 13 bases. Germline loops: CDR1 MNHEY, CDR2 SVGAGI. The CDR3 spans 15 residues. The CDR3 is CASSHSDGPYNEQFF. In DNA form, the CDR3 reads TGTGCCAGCAGTCATTCTGATGGGCCCTACAATGAGCAGTTCTTC.

The V and J genes are TRBV25-1 and TRBJ1-4, with a tentative D call TRBD1 (5 bases). The germline V gene encodes CDR1 MGHDK and CDR2 SYGVNS. The CDR3 covers 16 residues. V gave up 6 bases and J gave up 4 bases, with 18 bases separating them. Here the CDR3 DNA reads TGTGCCAGCAGCCCATGGGCGTCAGGGCATAATGAAAAACTGTTTTTT. Translated: CASSPWASGHNEKLFF.

V gene TRBV4-3 combines with J gene TRBJ1-2; 11 bases align to TRBD1. V trimming: 3 bases; J trimming: 7 bases; junction bases outside the gene matches: 7. The germline V gene encodes CDR1 LGHNA and CDR2 YSLEER. This CDR3 has 15 residues. The CDR3 DNA is TGCGCCAGCAGCCAGTGGACAGGGGGCGCTTCTGGCTACACCTTC. This encodes CASSQWTGGASGYTF.

The chain recombines TRBV6-6 with TRBJ1-2, with 9 positions matching TRBD1. This CDR3 comprises 14 residues. Germline V gene lookup returns CDR1 MNHNY and CDR2 SVGAGI (reference sequence). Trimming cost V 4 bases and J 8 bases; bases outside gene matches: 8. CDR3 sequence: CASSSGQGNRGYTF. The DNA for the CDR3 is TGTGCCAGCAGTTCGGGACAGGGAAATCGGGGCTACACCTTC.

The chain joins TRBV5-6 to TRBJ1-2, with 9 nucleotides matching TRBD1. This CDR3 is built from 15 residues. The ends lost 4 bases at V and 2 bases at J; junction bases unmatched: 6. Germline-derived CDR1 and CDR2 are SGHDT and YYEEEE. CDR3 bases: TGTGCCAGCAGCACGGACAGGGGACAGAACTATGGCTACACCTTC. This gives the protein CASSTDRGQNYGYTF.